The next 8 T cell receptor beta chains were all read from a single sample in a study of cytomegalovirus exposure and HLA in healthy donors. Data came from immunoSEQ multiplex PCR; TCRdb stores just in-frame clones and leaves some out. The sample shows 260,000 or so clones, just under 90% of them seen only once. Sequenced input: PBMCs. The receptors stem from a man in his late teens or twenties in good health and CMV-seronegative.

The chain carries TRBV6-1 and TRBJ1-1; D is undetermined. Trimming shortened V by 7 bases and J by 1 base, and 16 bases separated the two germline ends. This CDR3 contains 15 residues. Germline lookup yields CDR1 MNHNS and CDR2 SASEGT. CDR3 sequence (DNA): TGTGCCAGCACGAGACTGAAGGCCGGGAACACTGAAGCTTTCTTT. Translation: CASTRLKAGNTEAFF.

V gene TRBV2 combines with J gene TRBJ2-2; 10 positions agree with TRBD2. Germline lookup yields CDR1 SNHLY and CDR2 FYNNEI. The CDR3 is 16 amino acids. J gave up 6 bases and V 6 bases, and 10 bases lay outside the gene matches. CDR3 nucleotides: TGTGCCAGCAGCCTAGCGGGGGTCTGGGTCGCCGGGGAGCTGTTTTTT. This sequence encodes CASSLAGVWVAGELFF.

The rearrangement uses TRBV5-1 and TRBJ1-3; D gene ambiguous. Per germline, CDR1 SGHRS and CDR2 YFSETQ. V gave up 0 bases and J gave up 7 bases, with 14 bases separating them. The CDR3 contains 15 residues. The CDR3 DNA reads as TGCGCCAGCAGCTTGGGGTCCGGTCCCCCCAACACCATATATTTT. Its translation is CASSLGSGPPNTIYF.

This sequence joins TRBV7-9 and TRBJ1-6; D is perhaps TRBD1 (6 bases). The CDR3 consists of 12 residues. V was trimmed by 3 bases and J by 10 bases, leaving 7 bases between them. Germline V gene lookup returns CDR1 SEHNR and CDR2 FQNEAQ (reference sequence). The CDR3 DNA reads TGTGCCAGCAGCTTCCAGGGGTCACCCCTCCACTTT. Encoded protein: CASSFQGSPLHF.

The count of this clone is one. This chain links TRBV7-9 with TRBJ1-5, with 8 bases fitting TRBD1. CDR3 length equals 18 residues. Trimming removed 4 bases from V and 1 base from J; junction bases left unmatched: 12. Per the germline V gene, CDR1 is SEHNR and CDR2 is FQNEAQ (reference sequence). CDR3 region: CASSSSQGQGASNQPQHF. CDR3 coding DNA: TGTGCCAGCAGCTCATCCCAAGGACAGGGTGCAAGCAATCAGCCCCAGCATTTT.

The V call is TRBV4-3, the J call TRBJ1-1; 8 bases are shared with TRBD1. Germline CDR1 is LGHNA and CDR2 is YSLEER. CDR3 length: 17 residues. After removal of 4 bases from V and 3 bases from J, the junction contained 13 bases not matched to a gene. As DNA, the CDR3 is TGCGCCAGCAGCCGGAATATCGGTGCAGGGGGCGACACTGAAGCTTTCTTT. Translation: CASSRNIGAGGDTEAFF.

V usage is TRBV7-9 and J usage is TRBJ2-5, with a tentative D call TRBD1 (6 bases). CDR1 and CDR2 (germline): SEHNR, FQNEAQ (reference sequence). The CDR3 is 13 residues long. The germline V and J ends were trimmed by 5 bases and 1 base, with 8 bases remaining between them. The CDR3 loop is CASSKQGQETQYF. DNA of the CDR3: TGTGCCAGCAGCAAACAGGGCCAAGAGACCCAGTACTTC.

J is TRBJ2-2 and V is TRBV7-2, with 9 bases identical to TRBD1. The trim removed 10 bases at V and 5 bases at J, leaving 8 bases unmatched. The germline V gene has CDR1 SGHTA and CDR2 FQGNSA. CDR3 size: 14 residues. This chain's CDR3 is CATQGTGWTGELFF. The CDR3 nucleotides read TGTGCCACCCAGGGGACAGGGTGGACCGGGGAGCTGTTTTTT.